The next 2 T cell receptor beta chains were all read from a single sample in a study of cytomegalovirus exposure and HLA in healthy donors. With 60 Vbeta and 13 Jbeta primers, the PCR was carried out. Profiling relied on immunoSEQ multiplex PCR, and the TCRdb table lists in-frame clones only, not all of them. The table lists 100,000 to 150,000 clones, less than 80% of them singletons. The sample comprised PBMCs. All receptors derive from a man aged 50-59 years in good health and CMV-seronegative.

The chain combines TRBV29-1 with TRBJ2-4; 7 positions agree with TRBD1. V was pared by 3 bases and J by 7 bases, with 6 bases of the junction left unmatched. This CDR3 comprises 13 residues. Germline V gene sequence: CDR1 SQVTM, CDR2 ANQGSEA. CDR3 coding DNA: TGCAGCGTTGATGAGGGCAGGGGGAACATTCAGTACTTC. Translated, it gives CSVDEGRGNIQYF.

This chain links TRBV11-2 with TRBJ2-1, with D perhaps TRBD1 (6 bases). The CDR3 consists of 16 residues. Trimming left V 1 base short and J 3 bases short, with 13 bases between. In germline, CDR1 is SGHAT, CDR2 FQNNGV. DNA of the CDR3: TGTGCCAGCAGCTTAGTGACGGACAGCTTCTACAATGAGCAGTTCTTC. It specifies CASSLVTDSFYNEQFF.